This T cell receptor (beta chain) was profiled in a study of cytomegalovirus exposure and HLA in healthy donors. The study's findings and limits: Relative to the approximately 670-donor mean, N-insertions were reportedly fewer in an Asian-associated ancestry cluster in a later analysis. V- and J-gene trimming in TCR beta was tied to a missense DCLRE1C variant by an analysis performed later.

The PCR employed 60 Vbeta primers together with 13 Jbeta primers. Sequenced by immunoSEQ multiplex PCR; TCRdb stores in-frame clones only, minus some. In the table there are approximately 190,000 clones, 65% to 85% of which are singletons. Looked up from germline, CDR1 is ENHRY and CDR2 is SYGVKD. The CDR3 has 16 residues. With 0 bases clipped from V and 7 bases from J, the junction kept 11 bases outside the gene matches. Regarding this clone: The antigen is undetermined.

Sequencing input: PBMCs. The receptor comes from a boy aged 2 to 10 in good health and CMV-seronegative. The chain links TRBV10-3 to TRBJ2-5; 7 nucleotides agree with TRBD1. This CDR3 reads CAISESGQSVTRTQYF. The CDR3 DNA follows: TGTGCCATCAGTGAGTCGGGACAGTCGGTCACACGGACCCAGTACTTC.